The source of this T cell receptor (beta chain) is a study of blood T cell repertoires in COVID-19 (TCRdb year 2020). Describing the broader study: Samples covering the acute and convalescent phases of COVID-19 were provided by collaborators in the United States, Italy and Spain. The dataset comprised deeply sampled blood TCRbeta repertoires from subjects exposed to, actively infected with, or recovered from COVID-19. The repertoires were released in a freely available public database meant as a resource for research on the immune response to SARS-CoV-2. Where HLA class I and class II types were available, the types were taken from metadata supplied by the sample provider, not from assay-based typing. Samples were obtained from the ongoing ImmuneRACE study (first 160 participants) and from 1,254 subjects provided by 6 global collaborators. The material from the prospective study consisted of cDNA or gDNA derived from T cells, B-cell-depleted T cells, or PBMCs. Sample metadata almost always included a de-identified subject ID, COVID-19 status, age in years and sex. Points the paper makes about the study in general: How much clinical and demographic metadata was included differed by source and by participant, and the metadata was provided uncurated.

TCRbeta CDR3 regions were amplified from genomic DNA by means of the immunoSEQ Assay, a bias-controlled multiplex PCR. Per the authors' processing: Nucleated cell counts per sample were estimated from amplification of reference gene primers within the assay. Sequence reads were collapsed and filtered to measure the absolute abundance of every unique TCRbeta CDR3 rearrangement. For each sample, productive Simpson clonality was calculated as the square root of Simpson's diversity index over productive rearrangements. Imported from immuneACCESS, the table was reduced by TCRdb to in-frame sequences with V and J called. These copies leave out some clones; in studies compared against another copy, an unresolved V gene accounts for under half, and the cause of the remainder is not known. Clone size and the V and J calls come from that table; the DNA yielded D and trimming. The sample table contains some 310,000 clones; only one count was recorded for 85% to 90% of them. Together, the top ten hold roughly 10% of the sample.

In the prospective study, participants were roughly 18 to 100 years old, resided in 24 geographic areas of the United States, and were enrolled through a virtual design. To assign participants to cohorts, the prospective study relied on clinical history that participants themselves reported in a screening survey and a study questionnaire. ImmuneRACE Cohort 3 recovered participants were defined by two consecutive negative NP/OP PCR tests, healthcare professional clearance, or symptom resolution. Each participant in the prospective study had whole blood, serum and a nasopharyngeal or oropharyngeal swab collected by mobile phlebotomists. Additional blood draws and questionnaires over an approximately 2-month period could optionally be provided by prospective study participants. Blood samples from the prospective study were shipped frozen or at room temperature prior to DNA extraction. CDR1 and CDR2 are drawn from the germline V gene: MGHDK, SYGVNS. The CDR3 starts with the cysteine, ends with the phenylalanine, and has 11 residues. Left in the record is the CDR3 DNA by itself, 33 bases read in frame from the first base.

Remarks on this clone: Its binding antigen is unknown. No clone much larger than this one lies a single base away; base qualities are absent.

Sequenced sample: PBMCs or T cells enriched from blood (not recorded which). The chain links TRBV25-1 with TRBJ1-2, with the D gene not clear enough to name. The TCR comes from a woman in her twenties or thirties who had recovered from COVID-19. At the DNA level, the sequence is TGTGCTACCACATCTAACTATGGCTACACCTTC. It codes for CATTSNYGYTF.